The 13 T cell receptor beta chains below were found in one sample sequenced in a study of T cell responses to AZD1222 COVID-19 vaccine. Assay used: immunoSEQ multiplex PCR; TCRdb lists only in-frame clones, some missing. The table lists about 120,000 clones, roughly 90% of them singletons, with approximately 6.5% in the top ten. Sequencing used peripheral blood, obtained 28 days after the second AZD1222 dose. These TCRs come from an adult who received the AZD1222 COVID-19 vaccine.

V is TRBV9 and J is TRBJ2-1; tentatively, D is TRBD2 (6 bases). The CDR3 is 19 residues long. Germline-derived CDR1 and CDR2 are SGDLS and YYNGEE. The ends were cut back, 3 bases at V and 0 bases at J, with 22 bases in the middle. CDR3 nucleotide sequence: TGTGCCAGCAGCGCCTACCCTCTCGGATCCGGGGGCTCCTACAATGAGCAGTTCTTC. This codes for CASSAYPLGSGGSYNEQFF.

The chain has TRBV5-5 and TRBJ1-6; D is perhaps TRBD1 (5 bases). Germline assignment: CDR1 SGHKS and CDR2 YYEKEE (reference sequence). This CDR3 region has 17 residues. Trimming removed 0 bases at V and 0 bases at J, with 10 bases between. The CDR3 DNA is TGTGCCAGCAGCTTGGAATTCGACAGCTCCTATAATTCACCCCTCCACTTT. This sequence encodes CASSLEFDSSYNSPLHF.

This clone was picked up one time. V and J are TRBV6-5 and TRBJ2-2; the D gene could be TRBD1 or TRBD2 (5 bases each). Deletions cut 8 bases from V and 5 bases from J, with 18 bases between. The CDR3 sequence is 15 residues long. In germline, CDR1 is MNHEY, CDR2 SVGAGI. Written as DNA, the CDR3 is TGTGCCAGCTCCTGGGGGAGTCCGGGTACCGGGGAGCTGTTTTTT. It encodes CASSWGSPGTGELFF.

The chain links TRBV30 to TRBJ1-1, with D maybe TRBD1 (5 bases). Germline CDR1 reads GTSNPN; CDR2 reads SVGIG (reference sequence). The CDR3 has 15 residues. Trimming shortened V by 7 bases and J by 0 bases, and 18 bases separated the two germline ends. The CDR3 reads CASPRGRGLNTEAFF. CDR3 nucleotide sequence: TGTGCCTCCCCGCGGGGCCGTGGGCTGAACACTGAAGCTTTCTTT.

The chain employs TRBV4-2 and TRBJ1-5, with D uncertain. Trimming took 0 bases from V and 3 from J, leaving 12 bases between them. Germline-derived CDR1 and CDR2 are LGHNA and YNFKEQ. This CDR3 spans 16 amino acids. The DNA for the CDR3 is TGTGCCAGCAGCCAAGATTGGGTAGGGAACAATCAGCCCCAGCATTTT. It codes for CASSQDWVGNNQPQHF.

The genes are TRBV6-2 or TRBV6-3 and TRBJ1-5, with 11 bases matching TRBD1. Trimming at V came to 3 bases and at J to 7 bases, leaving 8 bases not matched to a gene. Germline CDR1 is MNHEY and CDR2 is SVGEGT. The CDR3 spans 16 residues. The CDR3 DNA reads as TGTGCCAGCAGTTATTCCGGACAGGGGGCACACCAGCCCCAGCATTTT. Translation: CASSYSGQGAHQPQHF.

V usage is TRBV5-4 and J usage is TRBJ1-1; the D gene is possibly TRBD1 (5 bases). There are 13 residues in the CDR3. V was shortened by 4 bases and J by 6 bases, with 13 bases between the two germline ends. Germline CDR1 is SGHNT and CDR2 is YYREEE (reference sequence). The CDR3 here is CASSGRGDAEAFF. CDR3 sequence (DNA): TGTGCCAGCAGCGGACGGGGGGACGCTGAAGCTTTCTTT.

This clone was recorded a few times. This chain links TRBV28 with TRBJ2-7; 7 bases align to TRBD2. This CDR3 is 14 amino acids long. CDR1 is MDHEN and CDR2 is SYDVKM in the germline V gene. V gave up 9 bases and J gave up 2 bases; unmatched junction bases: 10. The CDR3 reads CASGPGLGAYEQYF. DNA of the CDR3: TGTGCCAGTGGGCCCGGACTAGGGGCCTACGAGCAGTACTTC.

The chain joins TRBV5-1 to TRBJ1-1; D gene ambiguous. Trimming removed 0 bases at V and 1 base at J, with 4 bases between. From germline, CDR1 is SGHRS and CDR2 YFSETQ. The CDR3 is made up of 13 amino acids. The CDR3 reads CASSLGGNTEAFF. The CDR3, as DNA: TGCGCCAGCAGCTTGGGGGGGAACACTGAAGCTTTCTTT.

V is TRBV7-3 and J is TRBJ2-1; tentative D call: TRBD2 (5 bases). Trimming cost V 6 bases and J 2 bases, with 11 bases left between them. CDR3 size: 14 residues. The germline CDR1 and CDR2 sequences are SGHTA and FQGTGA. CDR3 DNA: TGTGCCAGCAGTCTCTCGGGGACCTACAATGAGCAGTTCTTC. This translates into CASSLSGTYNEQFF.

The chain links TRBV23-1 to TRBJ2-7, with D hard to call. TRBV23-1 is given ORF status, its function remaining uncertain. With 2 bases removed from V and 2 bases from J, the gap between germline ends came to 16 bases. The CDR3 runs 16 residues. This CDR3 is CASSQSSGTFTYEQYF. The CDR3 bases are TGCGCCAGCAGTCAAAGTTCCGGAACCTTTACCTACGAGCAGTACTTC.

The CDR3 coding sequence is TGTGCCAGTACACCCAAGGGGGCTTCCTACGAGCAGTACTTC. Translation: CASTPKGASYEQYF. The rearrangement uses TRBV19 and TRBJ2-7; 7 nucleotides line up with TRBD1. The CDR3 extends over 14 amino acids. CDR1 and CDR2 (germline): LNHDA, SQIVND (reference sequence). The V segment lost 7 bases and the J segment 1 base; nucleotides outside the gene matches: 7. Drawing the rest from reference TRBV19 and TRBJ2-7, the complete variable domain is DGGITQSPKYLFRKEGQNVTLSCEQNLNHDAMYWYRQDPGQGLRLIYYSQIVNDFQKGDIAEGYSVSREKKESFPLTVTSAQKNPTAFYLCASTPKGASYEQYFGPGTRLTVT.

The CDR3 reads CASSGQGAPETQYF. CDR3 bases: TGTGCCAGCAGCGGACAGGGGGCACCGGAGACCCAGTACTTC. The chain employs TRBV7-9 and TRBJ2-5, with TRBD1 identical over 11 bases. This CDR3 is 14 amino acids long. The germline V gene has CDR1 SEHNR and CDR2 FQNEAQ (reference sequence). Trimming took 5 bases from V and 5 from J; bases not matched to a gene: 4.